A single sample is the source of the 10 T cell receptor beta chains below, sequenced in a study of vaccination effects on CD4 cells after COVID-19. The assay was immunoSEQ multiplex PCR, and TCRdb's table has in-frame clones only and misses some. The table lists 68,000 or so clones, 80% of them singletons. ViraFEST assay sequencing came after antigen-specific CD4+ T cells were expanded with viral peptide pools. Culturing for around 10 days preceded CD4+ T cell isolation. No vaccinee had earlier SARS-CoV-2 infection, and nucleocapsid antibodies were negative. For these TCRs, the target antigens are not known. Material: CD4+ T cells from PBMCs cultured with SARS-CoV-2 spike peptides, obtained before COVID-19 vaccination. The source of these receptors is a human donor who received a COVID-19 vaccine.

The genes are TRBV6-5 and TRBJ1-2; 7 nucleotides align to TRBD1. The CDR3 is 13 residues long. CDR1 MNHEY and CDR2 SVGAGI come from the germline V gene. Germline trimming cut 8 bases from V and 0 bases from J; bases unmatched to any gene: 3. The CDR3 nucleotides read TGTGCCAGCCGGGACAGCTCTAACTATGGCTACACCTTC. This codes for CASRDSSNYGYTF.

The chain uses TRBV15 and TRBJ2-3, with D tentatively TRBD1 (6 bases). This CDR3 comprises 13 residues. Trimming took off 6 bases at V and 3 bases at J, with 10 bases between the two ends. The germline V gene has CDR1 LNHNV and CDR2 YYDKDF (reference sequence). The CDR3 DNA is TGTGCCACCAGTAGGGGGATAACAGATACGCAGTATTTT. Translation: CATSRGITDTQYF.

This chain uses TRBV6-2 or TRBV6-3 with TRBJ1-5; unclear D gene. The CDR3 is 12 residues long. The germline gives CDR1 MNHEY, CDR2 SVGEGT. Trimming stripped 1 base from V and 7 bases from J, with 5 bases between. The CDR3 region is CASSYYGQPQHF. CDR3 nucleotide sequence: TGTGCCAGCAGTTACTACGGGCAGCCCCAGCATTTT.

The gene calls are TRBV5-1 and TRBJ1-1; unclear D gene. The length of the CDR3 is 15 residues. V lost 0 bases, J lost 1 base, and 10 bases lay in between. Germline-derived CDR1 and CDR2 are SGHRS and YFSETQ. The CDR3 DNA reads TGCGCCAGCAGCTTGGCAGGCTCGGGGAACACTGAAGCTTTCTTT. This sequence encodes CASSLAGSGNTEAFF.

The rearrangement joins TRBV18 to TRBJ2-1; weak D call: TRBD2 (7 bases). Trimming took 3 bases from V and 3 from J, leaving 12 bases between them. The CDR3 loop spans 15 amino acids. Germline assignment: CDR1 KGHSH and CDR2 LQKENI. As DNA, the CDR3 is TGTGCCAGCTCACCTCAAGGGGGGGACTACAATGAGCAGTTCTTC. Protein product: CASSPQGGDYNEQFF.

The rearrangement joins TRBV18 to TRBJ1-1; 7 bases agree with TRBD1. The CDR3 is made up of 13 amino acids. The trim removed 6 bases at V and 8 bases at J, leaving 9 bases unmatched. Germline lookup yields CDR1 KGHSH and CDR2 LQKENI. The CDR3 region is CASSPDRAPEAFF. The CDR3 nucleotides are TGTGCCAGCTCCCCTGACAGGGCCCCCGAAGCTTTCTTT.

The gene calls are TRBV19 and TRBJ2-3; unclear D gene. The germline V and J ends were trimmed by 3 bases and 0 bases, with 7 bases remaining between them. The CDR3 runs 14 residues. Germline V CDR1 and CDR2: LNHDA, SQIVND (reference sequence). The CDR3 DNA reads as TGTGCCAGTAGTATTTGGCAGAGCACAGATACGCAGTATTTT. It codes for CASSIWQSTDTQYF.

This clone was recorded once. The chain is built from TRBV19 and TRBJ1-2; tentative D call: TRBD1 (6 bases). This CDR3 region has 18 residues. From germline, CDR1 is LNHDA and CDR2 SQIVND (reference sequence). Trimming shortened V by 8 bases and J by 5 bases, and 30 bases separated the two germline ends. The CDR3 sequence: CASSKMTAGAPLGYGYTF. The CDR3 DNA follows: TGTGCCAGTTCTAAAATGACAGCGGGGGCCCCCTTAGGATATGGCTACACCTTC.

The table lists this clone with a count of one. The V and J genes are TRBV19 and TRBJ1-2, with TRBD1 matching 9 bases. From germline, CDR1 is LNHDA and CDR2 SQIVND (reference sequence). The CDR3 covers 16 residues. V lost 4 bases, J lost 4 bases, and 10 bases stayed unmatched. CDR3 sequence reads: CASSTPRDRVPYGYTF. The CDR3 DNA is TGTGCCAGTAGTACCCCCCGGGACAGGGTACCCTATGGCTACACCTTC.

This clone was detected only a few times. This chain connects TRBV27 to TRBJ1-1, with 7 bases that match TRBD1. The V gene's germline CDR1 is MNHEY and CDR2 SMNVEV (reference sequence). The length of the CDR3 is 15 residues. J was trimmed by 2 bases and V by 2 bases; bases with no gene match: 5. CDR3 in amino acids: CASSLVGTANTEAFF. CDR3 bases: TGTGCCAGCAGTTTAGTAGGGACAGCTAACACTGAAGCTTTCTTT.